This T cell receptor (beta chain) is from a study of blood T cell repertoires in COVID-19. The overall study: Acute and convalescent COVID-19 samples came from the United States, Italy and Spain. From T cells, B-cell-depleted T cells, or PBMCs came the material, which was cDNA or gDNA.

Original analysis: Amplification of reference gene primers provided the estimated nucleated cell counts. The data were produced by immunoSEQ multiplex PCR, yet TCRdb's version contains in-frame clones alone and is incomplete. Clone size and the V and J calls come from that table; the DNA yielded D and trimming. The sample has more than 150,000 clones, roughly nine tenths seen once; the top ten hold 15%. The CDR3 contains 13 residues. Between the trimmed V and J ends, which lost 6 bases and 0 bases, there was a span of 6 bases. Germline V gives CDR1 MDHEN, CDR2 SYDVKM. The receptor comes from a woman in her thirties or forties with acute or convalescent COVID-19. This chain links TRBV28 with TRBJ2-4; unclear D gene. The sample consisted of peripheral blood. CDR3 DNA: TGTGCCAGCAGCTATCTAGCCAAAAACATTCAGTACTTC. This sequence encodes CASSYLAKNIQYF.